The T cell receptor (beta chain) described here comes from a study of monozygotic twins with cystic fibrosis. Overall study findings and caveats: Low clonality (median roughly 0.01) suggested a mostly naive repertoire.

This clone was observed a handful of times. Its antigen is not known. TCRdb's copy holds only in-frame clones and misses some; the assay was immunoSEQ multiplex PCR. The table has 39,000 or so clones, about 89% seen once. J was trimmed by 2 bases and V by 8 bases; bases with no gene match: 0. CDR1 is SEHNR and CDR2 is FQNEAQ in the germline V gene (reference sequence). The CDR3 length is 12 residues. The genes are TRBV7-9 and TRBJ2-7, with TRBD1 matching over 10 bases. The sequence derives from a boy between 2 and 15 years old with cystic fibrosis. Sequenced: blood. The CDR3 nucleotides are TGTGCCAGCGGACAGGGGGCCTACGAGCAGTACTTC. This encodes CASGQGAYEQYF.